The 30 T cell receptor beta chains reported below all come from one sample, sequenced in a study of shared clonotypes between healthy human individuals. The method was immunoSEQ multiplex PCR; TCRdb's version includes in-frame clones alone and lacks a portion of them. The sample has 400,000 to 600,000 clones, approximately 95% seen once. Source material: naive CD4+ T cells sorted from blood. Subset reported: CD45RA+ positively selected. Receptor source: a woman aged 30 to 39 in good health.

This clone was seen once. This chain uses TRBV10-2 with TRBJ2-7; D is uncertain. V was clipped by 0 bases and J by 3 bases, with 6 bases between them. Germline V lookup: CDR1 WSHSY, CDR2 SAAADI. The CDR3 length is 13 residues. Written as DNA, the CDR3 is TGCGCCAGCAGTGAGTCCCGATTCTACGAGCAGTACTTC. Translated, it gives CASSESRFYEQYF.

J is TRBJ2-5 and V is TRBV30; D perhaps matches TRBD2 (5 bases). Germline V gene lookup returns CDR1 GTSNPN and CDR2 SVGIG (reference sequence). Trimming took off 8 bases at V and 4 bases at J, with 20 bases between the two ends. The CDR3 runs to 14 residues. For the CDR3, the DNA is TGTGCCCTTACCCACGGGAATTCGAGAGAGACCCAGTACTTC. Encoded protein: CALTHGNSRETQYF.

The gene calls are TRBV19 and TRBJ2-1; 10 bases match TRBD2. The germline V gene has CDR1 LNHDA and CDR2 SQIVND (reference sequence). The CDR3 has 15 residues. The V segment lost 3 bases and the J segment 3 bases; nucleotides outside the gene matches: 2. Here the CDR3 reads CASSIGLADYNEQFF. The CDR3 DNA reads as TGTGCCAGTAGTATTGGACTAGCGGACTACAATGAGCAGTTCTTC.

This rearrangement joins TRBV6-1 to TRBJ2-7; TRBD1 agrees at 7 bases. The germline CDR1 and CDR2 sequences are MNHNS and SASEGT. This CDR3 has 14 amino acids. J lost 6 bases, V lost 11 bases, and 16 bases had no gene match. The DNA for the CDR3 is TGTGCCCGCACCGCTGTAGGGGACAGTCGCGAGCAGTACTTC. It is translated as CARTAVGDSREQYF.

The rearrangement joins TRBV7-3 to TRBJ1-6, with unresolved D. Germline CDR1 and CDR2: SGHTA and FQGTGA. The V end was cut by 0 bases, the J end by 7 bases, with 7 bases between. This CDR3 region has 14 residues. The CDR3 region is CASSLTGMNSPLHF. The CDR3 nucleotides read TGTGCCAGCAGCTTAACAGGGATGAATTCACCCCTCCACTTT.

The rearrangement links TRBV2 to TRBJ2-4; 7 nucleotides line up with TRBD2. This CDR3 spans 13 amino acids. Germline loops: CDR1 SNHLY, CDR2 FYNNEI. With 4 bases clipped from V and 7 bases from J, the junction kept 4 bases outside the gene matches. DNA of the CDR3: TGTGCCAGCAGTGCACGGGGAGGGAACATTCAGTACTTC. Protein sequence: CASSARGGNIQYF.

This clone was seen just once. This chain links TRBV7-9 with TRBJ1-1; no definite D call. CDR3 length: 16 amino acids. Looked up from germline, CDR1 is SEHNR and CDR2 is FQNEAQ (reference sequence). With 4 bases removed from V and 6 bases from J, the gap between germline ends came to 21 bases. The CDR3 protein is CASSSLGVPPDAEAFF. CDR3 nucleotides: TGTGCCAGCAGCTCCCTCGGGGTGCCCCCCGACGCTGAAGCTTTCTTT.

The rearrangement links TRBV11-2 to TRBJ2-5; D perhaps matches TRBD2 (5 bases). Trimming took off 1 base at V and 2 bases at J, with 14 bases between the two ends. Germline V gives CDR1 SGHAT, CDR2 FQNNGV. The CDR3 runs 16 residues. This CDR3 reads CASSLVPLPGQETQYF. Here the CDR3 DNA reads TGTGCCAGCAGCTTAGTGCCCCTGCCGGGGCAAGAGACCCAGTACTTC.

The chain has TRBV2 and TRBJ2-3; D unclear. This CDR3 is 12 amino acids long. The V gene's germline CDR1 is SNHLY and CDR2 FYNNEI. V was cut by 7 bases and J by 0 bases, with 5 bases left in between. The CDR3 coding sequence is TGTGCCAGCATGGCTAGCACAGATACGCAGTATTTT. This gives the protein CASMASTDTQYF.

The chain uses TRBV5-1 and TRBJ1-2; possibly TRBD1 for D (6 bases). CDR3 size: 17 residues. The germline V and J ends were trimmed by 2 bases and 8 bases, with 25 bases remaining between them. Germline V lookup: CDR1 SGHRS, CDR2 YFSETQ. The CDR3 sequence: CASSFGGTTQGGEGYTF. The CDR3 DNA follows: TGCGCCAGCAGCTTTGGGGGAACCACACAAGGGGGAGAAGGCTACACCTTC. Full variable domain (remainder filled in from reference TRBV5-1 and TRBJ1-2): KAGVTQTPRYLIKTRGQQVTLSCSPISGHRSVSWYQQTPGQGLQFLFEYFSETQRNKGNFPGRFSGRQFSNSRSEMNVSTLELGDSALYLCASSFGGTTQGGEGYTFGSGTRLTVV.

The chain employs TRBV6-1 and TRBJ1-1; no clear D gene. The CDR3 has 13 residues. Germline loops: CDR1 MNHNS, CDR2 SASEGT. V lost 5 bases to trimming and J lost 5 bases, with 12 bases between them. In nucleotides, the CDR3 is TGTGCCAGCAGTCCCCCAGGTGGGACTGAAGCTTTCTTT. It yields the protein CASSPPGGTEAFF.

The rearrangement uses TRBV4-1 and TRBJ1-2; D perhaps matches TRBD1 (5 bases). V lost 4 bases to trimming and J lost 1 base, with 13 bases between them. In germline, CDR1 is MGHRA, CDR2 YSYEKL. The CDR3 extends over 15 amino acids. CDR3 residues: CASSPARGNNYGYTF. CDR3 nucleotide sequence: TGCGCCAGCAGCCCGGCTAGGGGCAATAACTATGGCTACACCTTC.

The V call is TRBV2, the J call TRBJ1-2, with 7 bases that match TRBD1. Unmatched junction bases numbered 6, after V lost 5 bases and J lost 6 bases. This CDR3 is built from 13 residues. CDR1 and CDR2 (germline): SNHLY, FYNNEI. Written as DNA, the CDR3 is TGTGCCAGCAGTCGACAGGGTTTTAATGGCTACACCTTC. Translating gives CASSRQGFNGYTF.

The CDR3: CASSRDGTGELFF. The CDR3 bases are TGTGCCAGCAGCCGGGACGGAACCGGGGAGCTGTTTTTT. The J gene is TRBJ2-2, the V gene TRBV6-6; either TRBD1 or TRBD2 may fit D (5 bases each). The CDR3 is made up of 13 amino acids. Looked up from germline, CDR1 is MNHNY and CDR2 is SVGAGI (reference sequence). V lost 6 bases, J lost 5 bases, and 10 bases lay in between.

Here the CDR3 reads CASRRGSSYNSPLHF. CDR3 DNA sequence: TGTGCCAGCAGGAGGGGGAGCTCCTATAATTCACCCCTCCACTTT. This chain connects TRBV27 to TRBJ1-6, with D perhaps TRBD1 (6 bases). CDR1 MNHEY and CDR2 SMNVEV come from the germline V gene (reference sequence). CDR3 length equals 15 residues. Deletions cut 6 bases from V and 0 bases from J, with 9 bases between.

The rearrangement links TRBV5-1 to TRBJ2-3, with 11 bases that match TRBD2. CDR1 SGHRS and CDR2 YFSETQ come from the germline V gene. This CDR3 has 17 residues. V gave up 4 bases and J gave up 1 base; unmatched junction bases: 8. The CDR3 protein is CASSQLTSGDRTDTQYF. DNA of the CDR3: TGCGCCAGCAGCCAACTGACTAGCGGGGACCGCACAGATACGCAGTATTTT. Full variable domain (missing parts from reference TRBV5-1 and TRBJ2-3): KAGVTQTPRYLIKTRGQQVTLSCSPISGHRSVSWYQQTPGQGLQFLFEYFSETQRNKGNFPGRFSGRQFSNSRSEMNVSTLELGDSALYLCASSQLTSGDRTDTQYFGPGTRLTVL.

The rearrangement links TRBV4-1 to TRBJ1-3; maybe TRBD1 (5 bases). CDR3 size: 18 residues. V lost 2 bases to trimming and J lost 0 bases, with 17 bases between them. Germline V gene data show CDR1 as MGHRA and CDR2 as YSYEKL. In nucleotides, the CDR3 is TGCGCCAGCAGCCAATTCTGGAAACAAGGGGCCTCTGGAAACACCATATATTTT. Residues: CASSQFWKQGASGNTIYF.

This chain joins TRBV5-1 and TRBJ1-3; tentatively, D is TRBD1 (6 bases). CDR1 SGHRS and CDR2 YFSETQ come from the germline V gene. The CDR3 contains 17 residues. The V end lost 4 bases, the J end lost 0 bases, and 17 bases lay between the germline ends. In DNA form, the CDR3 reads TGCGCCAGCAGCGAAACAGGGTTTCCATTCTCTGGAAACACCATATATTTT. This translates into CASSETGFPFSGNTIYF.

This clone has only one observation. The genes are TRBV6-5 and TRBJ2-7; tentatively, D is TRBD1 (6 bases). Deletions cut 0 bases from V and 7 bases from J, with 13 bases between. The CDR3 covers 14 residues. Germline CDR1 is MNHEY and CDR2 is SVGAGI. The CDR3 coding sequence is TGTGCCAGCAGTTACTCGAACAGGGATTGGGAGCAGTACTTC. Encoded protein: CASSYSNRDWEQYF.

The rearrangement links TRBV2 to TRBJ2-4, with D perhaps given as TRBD1 or TRBD2 (5 bases each). The CDR3 loop spans 16 amino acids. Germline CDR1 is SNHLY and CDR2 is FYNNEI. The V end lost 8 bases, the J end lost 0 bases, and 17 bases lay between the germline ends. The CDR3 nucleotides read TGTGCCAGCCGCCGGGACGGAAGACTAGCCAAAAACATTCAGTACTTC. Protein: CASRRDGRLAKNIQYF. Based on the CDR3 plus reference TRBV2 and TRBJ2-4, the full variable domain is EPEVTQTPSHQVTQMGQEVILRCVPISNHLYFYWYRQILGQKVEFLVSFYNNEISEKSEIFDDQFSVERPDGSNFTLKIRSTKLEDSAMYFCASRRDGRLAKNIQYFGAGTRLSVL.

In its sample, this clone was seen once. This chain joins TRBV2 and TRBJ1-5; D is unresolved. The CDR3 has 15 residues. V was cut by 7 bases and J by 2 bases, with 15 bases left in between. Germline CDR1 and CDR2: SNHLY and FYNNEI. The CDR3 here is CASTPLEDGNQPQHF. DNA of the CDR3: TGTGCCAGCACTCCCTTGGAGGACGGCAATCAGCCCCAGCATTTT.

The chain combines TRBV23-1 with TRBJ2-6, with a tentative D call TRBD1 (5 bases). TRBV23-1 is given ORF status, its function remaining uncertain. The ends were cut back, 11 bases at V and 0 bases at J, with 11 bases in the middle. The CDR3 length is 14 residues. Here the CDR3 reads CADSLRSGANVLTF. CDR3 sequence (DNA): TGCGCCGACAGCCTACGCTCTGGGGCCAACGTCCTGACTTTC.

V is TRBV15 and J is TRBJ1-2, with TRBD1 matching over 7 bases. Trimming at V came to 0 bases and at J to 4 bases, leaving 11 bases not matched to a gene. This CDR3 is 17 amino acids long. The germline CDR1 and CDR2 sequences are LNHNV and YYDKDF (reference sequence). CDR3 loop: CATSREGLTGSGYGYTF. The DNA for the CDR3 is TGTGCCACCAGCAGAGAGGGCCTGACAGGGTCGGGCTATGGCTACACCTTC.

V and J are TRBV7-9 and TRBJ1-2, with D maybe TRBD1 (5 bases). The CDR3 runs 14 residues. Germline lookup yields CDR1 SEHNR and CDR2 FQNEAQ (reference sequence). V lost 0 bases and J 8 bases, leaving 13 bases between the germline ends. The CDR3 region has the DNA TGTGCCAGCAGCTTAGCGGGGCAGGGAGGAGGCTACACCTTC. It yields the protein CASSLAGQGGGYTF. Based on the CDR3 plus reference TRBV7-9 and TRBJ1-2, the full variable domain is DTGVSQNPRHKITKRGQNVTFRCDPISEHNRLYWYRQTLGQGPEFLTYFQNEAQLEKSRLLSDRFSAERPKGSFSTLEIQRTEQGDSAMYLCASSLAGQGGGYTFGSGTRLTVV.

This rearrangement joins TRBV4-1 to TRBJ2-4; D is unclear. Germline CDR1 is MGHRA and CDR2 is YSYEKL. The ends were cut back, 0 bases at V and 7 bases at J, with 10 bases in the middle. The CDR3 consists of 14 residues. The CDR3 sequence: CASSQDHYGNIQYF. As DNA, the CDR3 is TGCGCCAGCAGCCAAGACCACTATGGGAACATTCAGTACTTC.

The rearrangement uses TRBV19 and TRBJ2-7; D uncertain. The germline gives CDR1 LNHDA, CDR2 SQIVND (reference sequence). V lost 8 bases and J 0 bases, leaving 17 bases between the germline ends. This CDR3 contains 15 residues. The CDR3 DNA follows: TGTGCCAGTCGAGGATGGGGTTCGGGCTCCTACGAGCAGTACTTC. It specifies CASRGWGSGSYEQYF.

This chain joins TRBV2 and TRBJ1-5, with D possibly matching TRBD1 (6 bases). CDR3 size: 14 residues. CDR1 is SNHLY and CDR2 is FYNNEI in the germline V gene. V was shortened by 7 bases and J by 7 bases, with 17 bases between the two germline ends. The CDR3 reads CASKGGRPGQPQHF. For the CDR3, the DNA is TGTGCCAGCAAGGGGGGCAGACCTGGGCAGCCCCAGCATTTT.

The chain is built from TRBV6-6 and TRBJ1-3; D gene unclear. CDR1 is MNHNY, CDR2 SVGAGI, per germline (reference sequence). The CDR3 extends over 15 amino acids. Trimming cost V 1 base and J 0 bases, with 7 bases left between them. Written as DNA, the CDR3 is TGTGCCAGCAGTTACTACAGCTTCTCTGGAAACACCATATATTTT. As protein: CASSYYSFSGNTIYF.

Notes on this clone: The sample has other DNA sequences that encode this CDR3 too. The V and J genes are TRBV28 and TRBJ1-1, with D maybe TRBD1 (5 bases). CDR1 and CDR2 (germline): MDHEN, SYDVKM. The CDR3 runs to 14 residues. V was shortened by 6 bases and J by 0 bases, with 11 bases between the two germline ends. CDR3 coding DNA: TGTGCCAGCAGCCGTGGGGGTATGAACACTGAAGCTTTCTTT. Translation gives CASSRGGMNTEAFF.

The CDR3: CASSFMDRLDQPQHF. CDR3 nucleotides: TGTGCCAGCAGCTTCATGGACAGACTAGATCAGCCCCAGCATTTT. The chain joins TRBV5-5 to TRBJ1-5, with D maybe TRBD1 (6 bases). Germline V lookup: CDR1 SGHKS, CDR2 YYEKEE (reference sequence). This CDR3 spans 15 amino acids. V gave up 2 bases and J gave up 5 bases, with 14 bases separating them.